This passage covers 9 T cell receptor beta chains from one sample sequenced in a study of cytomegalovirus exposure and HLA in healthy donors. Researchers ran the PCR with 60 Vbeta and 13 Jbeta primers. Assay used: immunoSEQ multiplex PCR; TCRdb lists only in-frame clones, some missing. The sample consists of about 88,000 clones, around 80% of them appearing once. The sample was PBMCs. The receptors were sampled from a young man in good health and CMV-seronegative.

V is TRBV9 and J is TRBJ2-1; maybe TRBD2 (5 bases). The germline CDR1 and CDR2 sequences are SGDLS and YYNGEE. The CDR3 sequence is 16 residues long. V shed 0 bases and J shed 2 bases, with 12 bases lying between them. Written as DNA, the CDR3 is TGTGCCAGCAGCGTAGACCCGGGAAGCCCCTACAATGAGCAGTTCTTC. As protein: CASSVDPGSPYNEQFF.

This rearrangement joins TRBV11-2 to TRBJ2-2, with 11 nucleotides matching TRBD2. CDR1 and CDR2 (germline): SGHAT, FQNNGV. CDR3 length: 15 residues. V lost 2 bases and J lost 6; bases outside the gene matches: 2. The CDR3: CASSLTSGGPGELFF. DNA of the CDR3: TGTGCCAGCAGCTTAACTAGCGGGGGCCCCGGGGAGCTGTTTTTT.

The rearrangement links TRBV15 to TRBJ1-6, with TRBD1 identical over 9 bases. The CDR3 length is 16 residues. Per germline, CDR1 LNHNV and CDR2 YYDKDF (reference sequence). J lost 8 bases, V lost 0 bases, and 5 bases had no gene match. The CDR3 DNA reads TGTGCCACCAGCAGAGATCGACAGGGGGTTGATTCACCCCTCCACTTT. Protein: CATSRDRQGVDSPLHF. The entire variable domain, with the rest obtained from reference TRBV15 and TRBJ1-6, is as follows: DAMVIQNPRYQVTQFGKPVTLSCSQTLNHNVMYWYQQKSSQAPKLLFHYYDKDFNNEADTPDNFQSRRPNTSFCFLDIRSPGLGDTAMYLCATSRDRQGVDSPLHFGNGTRLTVT.

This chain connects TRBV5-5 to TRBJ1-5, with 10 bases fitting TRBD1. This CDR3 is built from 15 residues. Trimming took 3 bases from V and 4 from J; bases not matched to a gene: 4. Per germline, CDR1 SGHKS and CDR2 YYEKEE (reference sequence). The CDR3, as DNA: TGTGCCAGCAGCTGGGGGACAGGGGTGAATCAGCCCCAGCATTTT. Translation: CASSWGTGVNQPQHF.

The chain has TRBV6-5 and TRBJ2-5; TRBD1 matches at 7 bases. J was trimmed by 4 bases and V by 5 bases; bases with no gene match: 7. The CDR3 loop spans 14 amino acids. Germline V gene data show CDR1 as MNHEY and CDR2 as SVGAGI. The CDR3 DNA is TGTGCCAGCAGTCCACAGGGGTTCGGAGAGACCCAGTACTTC. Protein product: CASSPQGFGETQYF.

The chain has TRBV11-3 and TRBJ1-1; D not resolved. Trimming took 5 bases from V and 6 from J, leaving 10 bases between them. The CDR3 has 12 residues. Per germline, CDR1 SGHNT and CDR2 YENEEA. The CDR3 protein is CASSPTQAEAFF. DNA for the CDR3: TGTGCCAGCAGCCCAACGCAGGCTGAAGCTTTCTTT.

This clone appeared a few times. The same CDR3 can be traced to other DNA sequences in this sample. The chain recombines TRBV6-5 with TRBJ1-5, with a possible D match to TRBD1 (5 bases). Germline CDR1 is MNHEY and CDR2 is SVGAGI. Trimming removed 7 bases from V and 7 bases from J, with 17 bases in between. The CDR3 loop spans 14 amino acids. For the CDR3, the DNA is TGTGCCAGCAAGGTGGGCCAGGGCGGCCAGCCCCAGCATTTT. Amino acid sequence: CASKVGQGGQPQHF.

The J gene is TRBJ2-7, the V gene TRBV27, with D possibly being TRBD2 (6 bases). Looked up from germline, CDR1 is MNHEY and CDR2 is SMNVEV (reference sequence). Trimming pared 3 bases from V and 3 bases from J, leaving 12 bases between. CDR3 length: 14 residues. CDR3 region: CASSLGRGGYEQYF. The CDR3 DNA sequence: TGTGCCAGCAGTTTGGGACGGGGAGGCTACGAGCAGTACTTC.

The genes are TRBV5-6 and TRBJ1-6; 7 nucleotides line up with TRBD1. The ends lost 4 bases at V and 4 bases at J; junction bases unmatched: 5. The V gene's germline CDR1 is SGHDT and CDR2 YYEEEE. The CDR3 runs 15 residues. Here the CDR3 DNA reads TGTGCCAGCAGCACCAGACAGGGTTATAATTCACCCCTCCACTTT. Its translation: CASSTRQGYNSPLHF. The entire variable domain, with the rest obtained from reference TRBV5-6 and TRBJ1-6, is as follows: DAGVTQSPTHLIKTRGQQVTLRCSPKSGHDTVSWYQQALGQGPQFIFQYYEEEERQRGNFPDRFSGHQFPNYSSELNVNALLLGDSALYLCASSTRQGYNSPLHFGNGTRLTVT.